Listed below are T cell receptor beta chains from one sample, sequenced in a study of blood T cell repertoires in COVID-19. Clones were read by immunoSEQ multiplex PCR, and TCRdb kept only the in-frame ones, dropping some. Of about 200,000 clones in the sample, roughly 84% are singletons; the top ten hold roughly a sixth. Sequencing was done on a sample of peripheral blood. These TCRs come from a man in his forties or fifties with COVID-19, enrolled during active disease. Both conserved end residues are part of each CDR3. A D gene is named only where the DNA matches it firmly.

TRBV5-4	TRBJ2-5	.	TGTGCCAGCAGCGACTACCTAGAAGAGACCCAGTACTTC	CASSDYLEETQYF
TRBV5-6	TRBJ2-1	.	TGTGCCAGCAGCTTTGGGACACCCTACAATGAGCAGTTCTTC	CASSFGTPYNEQFF
TRBV6-5	TRBJ2-1	.	TGTGCCAGCAGTTACGGGTCAGGGCCCAATGAGCAGTTCTTC	CASSYGSGPNEQFF
TRBV30	TRBJ2-2	.	TGTGCCCGAATCGAAGGGACTAACACCGGGGAGCTGTTTTTT	CARIEGTNTGELFF
TRBV11-2	TRBJ2-5	TRBD1	TGTGCCAGCAGCGTGACAGGGGGCGAAGAGACCCAGTACTTC	CASSVTGGEETQYF
TRBV7-9	TRBJ2-1	TRBD2	TGTGCCAGCAGCTCTAGCGGGGGGCCGCAGTTCTTC	CASSSSGGPQFF
TRBV28	TRBJ1-1	.	TGTGCCAGCAGTTCTAAACCCTGGAACACTGAAGCTTTCTTT	CASSSKPWNTEAFF
TRBV6-1	TRBJ1-1	TRBD1	TGTGCCAGCAGTGAACTAGAGACAGGGAGGTCCACTGAAGCTTTCTTT	CASSELETGRSTEAFF
TRBV10-3	TRBJ2-4	TRBD2	TGTGCCATCAGTCCGGGACTAGCGGATGCCTTAGCCAAAAACATTCAGTACTTC	CAISPGLADALAKNIQYF
TRBV11-3	TRBJ2-1	TRBD2	TGTGCCAGCAGCTTAGTGGGGGACGGGGGGGCCAATGAGCAGTTCTTC	CASSLVGDGGANEQFF
TRBV13	TRBJ2-7	TRBD2	TGTGCCAGCAGCTCCCGGGCGACCGGGACTAGCTACGAGCAGTACTTC	CASSSRATGTSYEQYF